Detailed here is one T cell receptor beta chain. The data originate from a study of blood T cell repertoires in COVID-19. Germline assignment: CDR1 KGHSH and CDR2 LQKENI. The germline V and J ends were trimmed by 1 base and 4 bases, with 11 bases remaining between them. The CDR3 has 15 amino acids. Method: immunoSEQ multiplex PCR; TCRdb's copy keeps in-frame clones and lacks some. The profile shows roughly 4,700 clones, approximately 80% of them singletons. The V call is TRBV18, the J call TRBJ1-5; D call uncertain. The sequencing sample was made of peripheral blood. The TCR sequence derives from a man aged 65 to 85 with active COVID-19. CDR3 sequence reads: CASSPQGAPNQPQHF. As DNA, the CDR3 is TGTGCCAGCTCACCACAGGGAGCACCGAATCAGCCCCAGCATTTT.